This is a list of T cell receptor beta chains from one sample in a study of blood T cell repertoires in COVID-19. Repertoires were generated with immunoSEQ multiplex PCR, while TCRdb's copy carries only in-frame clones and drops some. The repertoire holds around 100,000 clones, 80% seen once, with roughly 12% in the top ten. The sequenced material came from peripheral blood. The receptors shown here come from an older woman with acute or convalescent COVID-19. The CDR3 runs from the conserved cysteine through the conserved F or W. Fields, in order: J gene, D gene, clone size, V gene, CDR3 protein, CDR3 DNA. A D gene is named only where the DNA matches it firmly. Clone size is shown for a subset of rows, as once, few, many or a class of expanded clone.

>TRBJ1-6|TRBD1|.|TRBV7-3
CASSPGQTNSPLHF
TGTGCCAGCAGCCCGGGACAGACTAATTCACCCCTCCACTTT
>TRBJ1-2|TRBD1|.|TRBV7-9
CASSPGQTMNYGYTF
TGTGCCAGCAGCCCGGGACAGACAATGAACTATGGCTACACCTTC
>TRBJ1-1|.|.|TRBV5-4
CASSSDVWRRSEESTEAFF
TGTGCCAGCAGCTCCGACGTTTGGAGGAGAAGTGAGGAGAGCACTGAAGCTTTCTTT
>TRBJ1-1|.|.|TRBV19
CASSIVNSEAFF
TGTGCCAGTAGTATAGTCAATTCTGAAGCTTTCTTT
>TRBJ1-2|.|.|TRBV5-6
CASSPAGGFDYGYTF
TGTGCCAGCAGCCCGGCGGGGGGATTTGACTATGGCTACACCTTC
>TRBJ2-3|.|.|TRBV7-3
CASSLDVTGTDTQYF
TGTGCCAGCAGCTTGGACGTGACGGGGACAGATACGCAGTATTTT
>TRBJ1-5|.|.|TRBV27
CASKTSGVPYMSNQPQHF
TGTGCCAGCAAAACCTCAGGGGTACCCTATATGAGCAATCAGCCCCAGCATTTT
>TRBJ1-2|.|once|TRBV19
CASSKGRVTNYGYTF
TGTGCCAGTAGTAAAGGCAGGGTAACTAACTATGGCTACACCTTC
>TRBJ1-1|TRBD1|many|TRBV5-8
CASSLRDRGRGANTEAFF
TGTGCCAGCAGCTTGAGGGACAGGGGGCGAGGGGCGAACACTGAAGCTTTCTTT
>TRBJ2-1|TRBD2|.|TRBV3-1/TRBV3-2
CASSLVSGVYNEQFF
TGTGCCAGCAGCCTTGTTAGCGGGGTATACAATGAGCAGTTCTTC
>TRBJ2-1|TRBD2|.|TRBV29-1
CSVVTAGRPTYNEQFF
TGCAGCGTTGTCACAGCGGGGCGCCCTACCTACAATGAGCAGTTCTTC
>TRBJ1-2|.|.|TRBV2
CASSDWGQVGSNYGYTF
TGTGCCAGCAGTGATTGGGGCCAAGTAGGTTCTAACTATGGCTACACCTTC
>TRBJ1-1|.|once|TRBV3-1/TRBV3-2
CASSQAGGTEAFF
TGTGCCAGCAGCCAGGCCGGGGGGACTGAAGCTTTCTTT
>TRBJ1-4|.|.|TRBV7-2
CASRDPGLEEKLFF
TGTGCCAGCAGAGATCCGGGTCTGGAAGAAAAACTGTTTTTT
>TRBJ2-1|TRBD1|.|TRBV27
CASSSWDRGNEQFF
TGTGCCAGCAGTTCATGGGACAGGGGAAATGAGCAGTTCTTC
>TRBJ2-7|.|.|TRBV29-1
CSVEGLQGRSYEQYF
TGCAGCGTTGAAGGGTTACAGGGCCGCTCCTACGAGCAGTACTTC
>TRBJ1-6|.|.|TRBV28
CASSWVRITISPLHF
TGTGCCAGCAGTTGGGTACGGATAACTATTTCACCCCTCCACTTT
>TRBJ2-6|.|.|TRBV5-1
CASRSGGATGISGANVLTF
TGCGCCAGCCGAAGTGGGGGGGCGACGGGCATCTCTGGGGCCAACGTCCTGACTTTC
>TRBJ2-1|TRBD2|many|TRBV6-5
CASSYRPSGSYNEQFF
TGTGCCAGCAGTTACCGGCCTAGCGGGTCCTACAATGAGCAGTTCTTC
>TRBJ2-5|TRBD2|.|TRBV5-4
CASSLEPSGGPQETQYF
TGTGCCAGCAGCTTGGAGCCTAGCGGGGGGCCCCAAGAGACCCAGTACTTC
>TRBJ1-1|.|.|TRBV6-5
CASSYGQTEAFF
TGTGCCAGCAGTTACGGACAGACTGAAGCTTTCTTT
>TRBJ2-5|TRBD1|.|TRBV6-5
CASSRNRGQETQYF
TGTGCCAGCAGCCGTAACAGGGGCCAAGAGACCCAGTACTTC
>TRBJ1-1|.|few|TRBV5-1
CASSSDGMNTEAFF
TGCGCCAGCAGCTCGGACGGGATGAACACTGAAGCTTTCTTT
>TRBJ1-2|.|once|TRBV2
CASSPQGRNVNYGYTF
TGTGCCAGCAGTCCCCAGGGTCGGAACGTTAACTATGGCTACACCTTC
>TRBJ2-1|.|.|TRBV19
CASSAVGGGLGEQFF
TGTGCCAGTAGTGCCGTTGGCGGAGGGTTGGGGGAGCAGTTCTTC
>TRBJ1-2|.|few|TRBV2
CASPGRGGKVYGYTF
TGTGCCAGCCCGGGGCGGGGGGGTAAAGTCTATGGCTACACCTTC
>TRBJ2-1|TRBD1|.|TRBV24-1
CATSDPTPGQGGNEQFF
TGTGCCACCAGTGATCCGACTCCGGGACAGGGTGGCAATGAGCAGTTCTTC
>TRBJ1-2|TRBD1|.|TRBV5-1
CASSHTTGAEFANYGYTF
TGCGCCAGCAGCCACACCACAGGGGCTGAGTTCGCTAACTATGGCTACACCTTC
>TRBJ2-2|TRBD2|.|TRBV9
CATGGASGSNTGELFF
TGTGCCACCGGGGGGGCTAGCGGGTCGAACACCGGGGAGCTGTTTTTT
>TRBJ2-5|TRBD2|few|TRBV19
CASSTAGGRETQYF
TGTGCCAGTAGTACAGCGGGGGGGCGAGAGACCCAGTACTTC
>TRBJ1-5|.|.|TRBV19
CASSAPNLGNQPQHF
TGTGCCAGTAGTGCCCCGAATTTAGGCAATCAGCCCCAGCATTTT
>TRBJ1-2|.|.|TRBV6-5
CASIEREGNYGYTF
TGTGCCAGCATCGAACGGGAGGGGAACTATGGCTACACCTTC
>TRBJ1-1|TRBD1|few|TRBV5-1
CASSGLQGANTEAFF
TGCGCCAGCAGCGGACTTCAGGGGGCGAACACTGAAGCTTTCTTT
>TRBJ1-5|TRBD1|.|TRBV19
CASRQGVQPQHF
TGTGCCAGTCGTCAGGGGGTCCAGCCCCAGCATTTT
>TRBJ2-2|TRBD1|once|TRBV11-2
CASSWGTANTGELFF
TGTGCCAGCAGCTGGGGGACAGCGAACACCGGGGAGCTGTTTTTT
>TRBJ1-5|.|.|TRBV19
CASSILSGGQPQHF
TGTGCCAGTAGTATTCTTTCGGGGGGTCAGCCCCAGCATTTT
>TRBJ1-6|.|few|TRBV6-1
CASSEWGVDSPLHF
TGTGCCAGCAGTGAATGGGGGGTTGATTCACCCCTCCACTTT
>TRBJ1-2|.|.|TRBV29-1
CSVESGDGYGYTF
TGCAGCGTTGAATCCGGGGATGGCTATGGCTACACCTTC
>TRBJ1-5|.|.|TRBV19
CASSIPRAVNQPQHF
TGTGCCAGTAGTATCCCGAGGGCGGTAAATCAGCCCCAGCATTTT
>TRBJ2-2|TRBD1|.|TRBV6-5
CASTRTGDTGELFF
TGTGCCAGCACCCGGACAGGGGATACCGGGGAGCTGTTTTTT
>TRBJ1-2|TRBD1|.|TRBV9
CASSARTGTYGYTF
TGTGCCAGCAGCGCGCGGACAGGGACATATGGCTACACCTTC
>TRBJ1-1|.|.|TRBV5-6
CASRRERGTEAFF
TGTGCCAGCAGACGAGAGAGGGGGACTGAAGCTTTCTTT
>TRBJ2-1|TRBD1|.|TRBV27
CASRGDRGLYNEQFF
TGTGCCAGCAGGGGGGACAGGGGGCTATACAATGAGCAGTTCTTC
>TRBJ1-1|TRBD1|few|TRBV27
CASSLKSQGMNTEAFF
TGTGCCAGCAGTTTAAAATCACAGGGGATGAACACTGAAGCTTTCTTT
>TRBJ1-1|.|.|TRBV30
CAWRPLQEYTEAFF
TGTGCCTGGAGACCCCTACAGGAATACACTGAAGCTTTCTTT
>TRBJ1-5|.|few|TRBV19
CASSQQANQPQHF
TGTGCCAGTAGCCAACAGGCCAATCAGCCCCAGCATTTT
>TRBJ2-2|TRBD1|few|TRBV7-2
CASSLGPSRTGGAGELFF
TGTGCCAGCAGCTTGGGGCCATCAAGGACAGGGGGGGCCGGGGAGCTGTTTTTT
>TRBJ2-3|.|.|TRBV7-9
CASSSPQISTDTQYF
TGTGCCAGCAGCTCGCCTCAGATTAGCACAGATACGCAGTATTTT
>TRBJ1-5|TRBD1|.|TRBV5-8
CASRGQGAGNQPQHF
TGTGCCAGCAGGGGACAGGGGGCGGGAAATCAGCCCCAGCATTTT
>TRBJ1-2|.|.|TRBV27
CASSLSSGQQINYGYTF
TGTGCCAGCAGTTTATCCTCTGGGCAGCAAATTAACTATGGCTACACCTTC
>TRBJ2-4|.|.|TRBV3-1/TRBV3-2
CASSQAGSGDIQYF
TGTGCCAGCAGCCAAGCAGGATCGGGGGACATTCAGTACTTC
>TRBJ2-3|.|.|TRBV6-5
CASSYDSSGTDTQYF
TGTGCCAGCAGTTACGACTCCTCGGGCACAGATACGCAGTATTTT
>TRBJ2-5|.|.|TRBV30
CAWSGGTETQYF
TGTGCCTGGAGCGGAGGGACAGAGACCCAGTACTTC